The entry that follows covers one T cell receptor (beta chain) sequence. The antigen is unknown. This record comes from a study of shared clonotypes between healthy human individuals. The wider study: Donor composition was a couple of women and a few men, aged 18 to 49.

Study-wide results and limits: Rarefaction showed that sequencing of sorted subsets was incomplete (despite large depth).

Naive CD8 cells lacked CD45RO and underwent positive selection for CCR7, leaving out terminally differentiated effector memory CD45RA+ cells. Study donors comprised healthy, HIV-negative adults devoid of recent acute infection or vaccination. Profiling relied on immunoSEQ multiplex PCR, and the TCRdb table lists in-frame clones only, not all of them. The sample contains roughly 2 million clones, 85% to 95% of which appear only once. Germline CDR1 is MDHEN and CDR2 is SYDVKM. With V trimmed by 5 bases and J by 4 bases, 8 bases remained unmatched. CDR3 length: 15 residues. V usage is TRBV28 and J usage is TRBJ2-7, with 10 bases matching TRBD2. The specimen sequenced was naive CD8+ T cells sorted from blood. This TCR was recovered from a man aged 18 to 29 in good health. Here the CDR3 DNA reads TGTGCCAGCAGTAGGCTAGCGGGGGAATCTTACGAGCAGTACTTC. Its translation is CASSRLAGESYEQYF.